The clone carrying this T cell receptor (beta chain) occurred many times. Its antigen is still unknown. With template switching, a universal primer site was added, and the cDNA carried unique molecular identifiers. TCRdb called the 5' RACE reads again in MiXCR, with one record for every CDR3 protein. The table shows 1.5 million or so distinct CDR3 sequences, with about 32% occurring only once. This entry is derived from a study of identical twins. Regarding the study as a whole: When twins shared out-of-frame alpha sequences, those sequences had excess low generation probability. Insertions were reduced in abundant cord blood beta clonotypes but not in memory repertoires. The study drew conclusions from cross-sectional statistical analysis, not from following the same donors.

The germline V gene has CDR1 LGHDT and CDR2 YNNKEL (reference sequence). The CDR3 contains 12 residues. Trimming left V 2 bases short and J 2 bases short, with 4 bases between. The sequenced sample consisted of cord blood. The receptor comes from a newborn girl in good health. The chain couples TRBV3-1 to TRBJ2-7; D remains unclear. The CDR3 sequence is CASSQIPYEQYF. Written as DNA, the CDR3 is TGTGCCAGCAGCCAAATCCCCTACGAGCAGTACTTC.